This T cell receptor beta chain came from a study of blood T cell repertoires in COVID-19 (TCRdb year 2020). Regarding the research as a whole: The collaborator samples originated in the United States, Italy and Spain and spanned the acute and convalescent phases of COVID-19. The prospective study material was composed of cDNA or gDNA derived from T cells, B-cell-depleted T cells, or PBMCs. Deeply sampled blood TCRbeta repertoires from subjects exposed to, actively infected with, or recovered from COVID-19 were included in the dataset. The repertoires were released in a freely available public database intended as a resource for research on the immune response to SARS-CoV-2. Samples came from the ongoing ImmuneRACE study (first 160 participants) plus 1,254 subjects from 6 global collaborators. Sample metadata almost always included a de-identified subject ID, COVID-19 status, age in years and sex. Where HLA class I and class II types were available, the types were taken from metadata supplied by the sample provider, not from assay-based typing.

TCRbeta CDR3 regions were amplified from genomic DNA using the immunoSEQ Assay, a bias-controlled multiplex PCR. In the original analysis: The number of nucleated cells in each sample was estimated from the amplification of reference gene primers within the assay. To quantify the absolute abundance of each unique TCRbeta CDR3 rearrangement, sequence reads were collapsed and filtered. For each sample, productive Simpson clonality was calculated as the square root of Simpson's diversity index across productive rearrangements. TCRdb obtained this table from immuneACCESS and retained in-frame rearrangements with V and J assigned. These tables miss some clones; where compared with another copy, unresolved V genes account for less than half of the shortfall, and the remainder is unexplained. That table gives V, J and clone size, and the DNA gave D and trimming. For this sample there are some 300,000 clones; about nine tenths appear just once. The top ten hold over 9% of the sample.

The CDR3 sequence holds 13 residues, the cysteine and phenylalanine included. Kept here is only the CDR3 DNA, which spans 39 bases and is read in frame from base 1. The germline V gene provides CDR1 SGHTA and CDR2 FQGTGA. Trimming takes 4 bases from V and 4 bases from J, and the germline ends sit 9 bases apart. Study-wide findings and limitations: Clinical and demographic metadata were provided uncurated, with the amount varying by source and participant.

Details on this clone: It has no known antigen specificity. No qualities accompany the bases; no much larger clone lies one base away.

In the prospective study, participants were roughly 18 to 95 years old, resided in approximately 25 geographic areas of the United States, and were enrolled through a virtual design. To assign participants to cohorts, the prospective study relied on clinical history that participants themselves reported in a screening survey and a study questionnaire. Recovered participants in ImmuneRACE Cohort 3 were defined as having two consecutive negative NP/OP PCR tests, clearance from a healthcare professional, or resolution of symptoms. In the prospective study, whole blood, serum and a nasopharyngeal or oropharyngeal swab were collected from each participant by mobile phlebotomists. Prospective study participants could optionally give additional blood draws and questionnaires over a roughly 2-month period. Blood samples from the prospective study were shipped frozen or at room temperature prior to DNA extraction.

This clonotype was obtained from a middle-aged woman who had recovered from COVID-19. This chain is built from TRBV7-3 and TRBJ2-3, with the D gene uncertain. The source material was PBMCs or T cells enriched from blood (not recorded which). The DNA reads TGTGCCAGCAGCTCCATTAGATCAGATACGCAGTATTTT. It translates to CASSSIRSDTQYF.